The clone carrying this T cell receptor beta chain was found once. The record originates from a study of blood T cells in healthy people across ages. The second PCR ran about 6 to 11 cycles with a sample-barcoded 5' primer and J-beta primers. MiXCR, run by TCRdb on the 5' RACE reads, gives a single entry per CDR3 protein. The sample holds roughly 800,000 distinct CDR3 sequences, 58% seen once. This CDR3 region has 13 residues. Germline CDR1 and CDR2: SQVTM and ANQGSEA. V was clipped by 4 bases and J by 5 bases, with 14 bases between them. This clonotype was obtained from a man aged 25 to 45 in good health. Material for sequencing was blood. V is TRBV29-1 and J is TRBJ1-2, with D maybe TRBD1 (5 bases). The CDR3 spells CSVGLDSYYGYTF. The CDR3 nucleotides read TGCAGCGTTGGTCTTGACAGTTATTATGGCTACACCTTC.